This note documents a single TCR beta chain sequence. Its target is not known. This specimen belongs to a study of T cell repertoires in cytomegalovirus infection. Per germline, CDR1 SGHTA and CDR2 FQGNSA. CDR3 size: 14 residues. Trimming cost V 4 bases and J 0 bases, with 9 bases left between them. TCRdb passed the reads through MiXCR, listing each CDR3 protein once. The data contain tens of thousands of distinct CDR3 sequences, about 40% of them singletons. Here the sequenced sample was CD8+ T cells from cultured PBMCs, taken from culture after CMV antigen stimulation. This receptor was obtained from a human donor in good health (CMV status not recorded). Some clones in this sample may be carry-over from other donors' samples. V usage is TRBV7-2 and J usage is TRBJ2-5; no clear D gene. CDR3 loop: CASSSPLYQETQYF. The CDR3 DNA sequence: TGTGCCAGCAGCTCCCCTTTGTACCAAGAGACCCAGTACTTC.